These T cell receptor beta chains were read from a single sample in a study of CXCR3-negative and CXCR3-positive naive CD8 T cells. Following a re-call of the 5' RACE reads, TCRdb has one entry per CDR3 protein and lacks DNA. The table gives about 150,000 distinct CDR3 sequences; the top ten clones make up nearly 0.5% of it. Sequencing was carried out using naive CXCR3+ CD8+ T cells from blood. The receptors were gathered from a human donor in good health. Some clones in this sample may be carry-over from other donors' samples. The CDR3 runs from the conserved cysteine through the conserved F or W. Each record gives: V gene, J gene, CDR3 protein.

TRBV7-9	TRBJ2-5	CASSFFPRTAQETQYF
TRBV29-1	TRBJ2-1	CSVVSAEDSYNEQFF
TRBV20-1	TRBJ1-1	CSAPWNTEAFF
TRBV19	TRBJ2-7	CASSISSGRAYEQYF
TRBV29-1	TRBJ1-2	CSVREGAEWNYGYTF
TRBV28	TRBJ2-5	CASSLDRTTQETQYF
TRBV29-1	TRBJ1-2	CSVEGGDLGNYGYTF
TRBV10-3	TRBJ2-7	CAISTEREPYEQYF
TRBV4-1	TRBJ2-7	CASSHLPSGEVSEQYF
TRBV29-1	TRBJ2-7	CSVVVGAGSYEQYF
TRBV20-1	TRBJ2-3	CSASGGTLPLQYF
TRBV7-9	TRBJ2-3	CASSGRENTQYF
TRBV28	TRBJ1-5	CASSFQTDYSNQPQHF
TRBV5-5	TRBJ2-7	CASSIGVSYEQYF
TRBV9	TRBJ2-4	CASSEGGKGARDQYF
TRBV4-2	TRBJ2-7	CASSPELAVGGPLLAYEQYF
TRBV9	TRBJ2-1	CASSVAYSESYNEQFF
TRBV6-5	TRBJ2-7	CASSPGLAGNPYEQYF
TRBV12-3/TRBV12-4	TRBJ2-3	CAEGLAGGRPTDTQYF
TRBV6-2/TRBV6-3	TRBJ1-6	CASRTRDRGFNSPLHF
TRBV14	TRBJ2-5	CASSHSLADRLFQETQYF
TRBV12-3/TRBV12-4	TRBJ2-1	CASSFPGSYNEQFF
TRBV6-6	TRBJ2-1	CASSYSVGLRPEQFF
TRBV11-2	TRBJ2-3	CASSLHGAGADTQYF
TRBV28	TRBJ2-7	CASKVREPYVQYF
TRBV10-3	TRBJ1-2	CAIGGQGGIYGYTF
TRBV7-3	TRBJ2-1	CASSSGFYNEQFF
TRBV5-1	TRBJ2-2	CASSPAGDRTGELFF
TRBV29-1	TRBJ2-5	CSVLDREGKTQYF
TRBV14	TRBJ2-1	CASSQDLRLAGDNEQFF
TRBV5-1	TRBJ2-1	CASSFWVEAGRDEQFF
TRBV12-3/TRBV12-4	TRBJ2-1	CASSFGATYNEQFF
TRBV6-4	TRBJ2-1	CASSDSTSGGPHNEQFF
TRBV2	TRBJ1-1	CASSETSFRSEAFF
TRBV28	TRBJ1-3	CASSHGEAGNTIYF
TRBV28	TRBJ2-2	CASSFLIRRQGSPGELFF
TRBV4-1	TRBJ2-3	CASSQQGRGLDTQYF
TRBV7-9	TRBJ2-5	CASTHPTSSRETQYF
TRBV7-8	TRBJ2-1	CASSGNLGVADYNEQFF
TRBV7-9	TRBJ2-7	CASSLSPTGAEQYF
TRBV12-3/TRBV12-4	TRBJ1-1	CASSLARGAMNTEAFF
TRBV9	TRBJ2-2	CASSVGILAGGPNTGELFF
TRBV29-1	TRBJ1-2	CSVETQGGYTF
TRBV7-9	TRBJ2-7	CASSNPGQARGIEYEQYF
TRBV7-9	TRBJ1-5	CASSLGSRGPQSQHF
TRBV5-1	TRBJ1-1	CASSEGHRANTEAFF
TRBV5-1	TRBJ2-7	CASSQEGRARYEQYF
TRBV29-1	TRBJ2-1	CSVEAGADFTDEQFF
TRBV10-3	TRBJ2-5	CAISERDRSAQETQYF
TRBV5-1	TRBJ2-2	CANSLDLAGELFF
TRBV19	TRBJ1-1	CASSIPGAYTEAFF
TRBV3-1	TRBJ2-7	CASRSGESYEQYF
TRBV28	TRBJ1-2	CASSPQGHGYGYTF
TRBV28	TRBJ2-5	CASSLIEETQYF
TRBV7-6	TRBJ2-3	CASSLGTGPSADTQYF
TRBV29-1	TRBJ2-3	CSVEVPSPDTQYF
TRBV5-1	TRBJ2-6	CASSAGREGSDSGANVLTF
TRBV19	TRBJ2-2	CASSIGGELVF
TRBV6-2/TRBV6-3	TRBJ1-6	CASSLLDFDSPLHF